This record looks at one T cell receptor beta chain sequence and its context. The antigen is undetermined. The source of the sample is a study of shared clonotypes between healthy human individuals. Study results and limitations: Few donors limited the genetic and exposure-history diversity represented. What naive subsets generally showed was a larger estimated richness than memory subsets showed.

Trimming pared 3 bases from V and 4 bases from J, leaving 16 bases between. The CDR3 contains 15 residues. Germline values: CDR1 SGDLS, CDR2 YYNGEE. Clones were sequenced by immunoSEQ multiplex PCR, and TCRdb holds only the in-frame ones, with some missing. The sample contains more than 2,000,000 clones, just over 90% of which appear only once. V usage is TRBV9 and J usage is TRBJ1-2; D remains unclear. The clonotype was recovered from a man between 18 and 29 years old in good health. Some clones in this sample may be carry-over from other donors' samples. The source material was naive CD4+ T cells from PBMCs. Subset denoted: CD45RA+ positively selected. CDR3 DNA: TGTGCCAGCAGCGCCGACGGATACCTCGCCTATGGCTACACCTTC. This sequence encodes CASSADGYLAYGYTF.